The 14 T cell receptor beta chains presented below share a single source sample, sequenced in a study of blood T cell repertoires in COVID-19. The data were produced by immunoSEQ multiplex PCR, yet TCRdb's version contains in-frame clones alone and is incomplete. The top ten clones hold approximately 5.5% of a sample with tens of thousands of clones, 75% to 90% of them seen once. The sequenced sample was peripheral blood. The receptor source for this set is an elderly man with acute or convalescent COVID-19.

V is TRBV7-9 and J is TRBJ2-7, with TRBD1 as a possible D gene (5 bases). The V gene's germline CDR1 is SEHNR and CDR2 FQNEAQ (reference sequence). This CDR3 is built from 12 residues. Trimming removed 2 bases from V and 7 bases from J, with 9 bases in between. The DNA of the CDR3 is TGTGCCAGCAGCTTAATCTCAGGGGAGCAGTACTTC. Translating it yields CASSLISGEQYF. Full variable domain (outside the CDR3, taken from reference TRBV7-9 and TRBJ2-7): DTGVSQNPRHKITKRGQNVTFRCDPISEHNRLYWYRQTLGQGPEFLTYFQNEAQLEKSRLLSDRFSAERPKGSFSTLEIQRTEQGDSAMYLCASSLISGEQYFGPGTRLTVT.

CDR3 amino acids: CASSLASGQGLYNEQFF. In DNA, the CDR3 is TGCGCCAGCAGCTTGGCCTCGGGACAGGGTCTATACAATGAGCAGTTCTTC. The chain recombines TRBV5-1 with TRBJ2-1, with 9 bases that match TRBD1. CDR1 and CDR2 from the germline V gene are SGHRS and YFSETQ. The CDR3 has 17 amino acids. The V segment lost 0 bases and the J segment 4 bases; nucleotides outside the gene matches: 8. The variable domain in full, with the rest retrieved from reference TRBV5-1 and TRBJ2-1, is KAGVTQTPRYLIKTRGQQVTLSCSPISGHRSVSWYQQTPGQGLQFLFEYFSETQRNKGNFPGRFSGRQFSNSRSEMNVSTLELGDSALYLCASSLASGQGLYNEQFFGPGTRLTVL.

The chain links TRBV28 to TRBJ2-7; TRBD1 matches 8 bases. The CDR3 is 17 amino acids. Trimming at V came to 4 bases and at J to 0 bases, leaving 11 bases not matched to a gene. Germline V gives CDR1 MDHEN, CDR2 SYDVKM. CDR3 nucleotide sequence: TGTGCCAGCAGTTCCCACAGGGGGAGTATGGGCTCCTACGAGCAGTACTTC. Translation gives CASSSHRGSMGSYEQYF.

This clone was picked up one time. The chain couples TRBV27 to TRBJ2-3; 7 bases align to TRBD2. After removal of 5 bases from V and 0 bases from J, the junction contained 14 bases not matched to a gene. Looked up from germline, CDR1 is MNHEY and CDR2 is SMNVEV (reference sequence). The CDR3 length is 18 residues. In DNA form, the CDR3 reads TGTGCCAGCAGTCCTATAATCTCTAGCGGAAGGAGCACAGATACGCAGTATTTT. It yields the protein CASSPIISSGRSTDTQYF.

The chain employs TRBV11-2 and TRBJ2-2, with D perhaps matching TRBD2 (5 bases). This CDR3 region has 16 residues. Trimming took 2 bases from V and 5 from J, leaving 15 bases between them. The germline V gene encodes CDR1 SGHAT and CDR2 FQNNGV. The CDR3, as DNA: TGTGCCAGCAGCTTACTCCGAAGCGGAGGTACCGGGGAGCTGTTTTTT. It translates to CASSLLRSGGTGELFF.

The chain is built from TRBV7-9 and TRBJ1-6, with D perhaps matching TRBD1 (5 bases). The ends were cut back, 2 bases at V and 4 bases at J, with 9 bases in the middle. The germline gives CDR1 SEHNR, CDR2 FQNEAQ (reference sequence). The CDR3 consists of 15 residues. The CDR3 region is CASSLTGLYNSPLHF. DNA for the CDR3: TGTGCCAGCAGCTTAACAGGCCTTTATAATTCACCCCTCCACTTT.

This chain links TRBV14 with TRBJ1-1, with TRBD1 matching 8 bases. The junction had 5 bases not matched to a gene; V was cut back by 4 bases and J by 1 base. This CDR3 is 15 amino acids long. Germline CDR1 reads SGHDN; CDR2 reads FVKESK. CDR3 amino acids: CASSPRTGPNTEAFF. The CDR3, as DNA: TGTGCCAGCAGCCCTCGGACAGGGCCGAACACTGAAGCTTTCTTT.

This chain connects TRBV7-8 to TRBJ2-2; D perhaps matches TRBD1 (5 bases). The CDR3 sequence is 15 residues long. The V end lost 8 bases, the J end lost 5 bases, and 18 bases lay between the germline ends. Per the germline V gene, CDR1 is SGHVS and CDR2 is FQNEAQ. CDR3 protein: CASPSQGVRTGELFF. CDR3 nucleotide sequence: TGTGCCAGCCCTTCCCAGGGTGTTAGGACCGGGGAGCTGTTTTTT.

V is TRBV7-2 and J is TRBJ1-2; no firm D call. The CDR3 consists of 18 residues. The V gene lost 5 bases and the J gene lost 4 bases, with 26 bases spanning the gap. Germline-derived CDR1 and CDR2 are SGHTA and FQGNSA. The CDR3 here is CASSPFEGGKRAFYGYTF. In nucleotides, the CDR3 is TGTGCCAGCAGCCCGTTTGAGGGTGGAAAGAGGGCTTTCTATGGCTACACCTTC.

CDR3 nucleotides: TGTGCCAGCACCTCCTTCGGGGTTCACACTGAAGCTTTCTTT. It codes for CASTSFGVHTEAFF. The chain has TRBV6-6 and TRBJ1-1; D gene uncertain. Deletions cut 7 bases from V and 3 bases from J, with 15 bases between. Germline V CDR1 and CDR2: MNHNY, SVGAGI (reference sequence). The CDR3 totals 14 residues.

The rearrangement uses TRBV7-3 and TRBJ2-2; possibly TRBD1 for D (5 bases). The CDR3 sequence is 16 residues long. Per germline, CDR1 SGHTA and CDR2 FQGTGA. V was trimmed by 4 bases and J by 3 bases, leaving 15 bases between them. The CDR3 nucleotides are TGTGCCAGCAGCTCTTCCCCCACGACAGACACCGGGGAGCTGTTTTTT. Amino acid sequence: CASSSSPTTDTGELFF. Using reference TRBV7-3 and TRBJ2-2 for the parts outside the CDR3, the full variable domain is GAGVSQTPSNKVTEKGKYVELRCDPISGHTALYWYRQSLGQGPEFLIYFQGTGAADDSGLPNDRFFAVRPEGSVSTLKIQRTERGDSAVYLCASSSSPTTDTGELFFGEGSRLTVL.

The rearrangement links TRBV6-5 to TRBJ2-1; D uncertain. The CDR3 sequence is 12 residues long. Germline V gene data show CDR1 as MNHEY and CDR2 as SVGAGI. V lost 6 bases and J 6 bases, leaving 9 bases between the germline ends. The CDR3 sequence is CASSSTGNEQFF. The CDR3 DNA sequence: TGTGCCAGCAGCTCTACTGGCAATGAGCAGTTCTTC.

J is TRBJ1-1 and V is TRBV5-6; TRBD1 is a possible D gene (5 bases). The CDR3 spans 13 residues. V was shortened by 4 bases and J by 5 bases, with 12 bases between the two germline ends. From germline, CDR1 is SGHDT and CDR2 YYEEEE. Here the CDR3 DNA reads TGTGCCAGCAGCCCCGCGGGGGTGACTGAAGCTTTCTTT. Amino acid sequence: CASSPAGVTEAFF.

The chain couples TRBV28 to TRBJ2-7; TRBD1 is a possible D gene (6 bases). Per germline, CDR1 MDHEN and CDR2 SYDVKM. The ends were cut back, 2 bases at V and 6 bases at J, with 14 bases in the middle. This CDR3 region has 14 residues. CDR3 protein: CASSLQQGRVEQYF. For the CDR3, the DNA is TGTGCCAGCAGTTTACAACAGGGACGGGTCGAGCAGTACTTC.